This T cell receptor beta chain was retrieved from a study of cytomegalovirus exposure and HLA in healthy donors. Study conclusions and caveats: High sensitivity and specificity were reportedly achieved when the classifier diagnosed cytomegalovirus status.

Both 60 Vbeta primers and 13 Jbeta primers went into the PCR. Only in-frame clones appear in the TCRdb table, and some are missing; sequencing was by immunoSEQ multiplex PCR. Recorded for this sample: approximately 140,000 clones. The CDR3 is 15 amino acids. The germline V gene has CDR1 LNHDA and CDR2 SQIVND (reference sequence). V gave up 7 bases and J gave up 5 bases, with 17 bases separating them. Remarks on this clone: The antigen remains unidentified.

Sequencing was performed on PBMCs. The sequence came from a woman aged 18 to 35 in good health and CMV-seronegative. This chain joins TRBV19 and TRBJ2-2; D is possibly TRBD1 (5 bases). CDR3 bases: TGTGCCAGTACCGACAGAGCCTTTGGGACCGGGGAGCTGTTTTTT. This translates into CASTDRAFGTGELFF.